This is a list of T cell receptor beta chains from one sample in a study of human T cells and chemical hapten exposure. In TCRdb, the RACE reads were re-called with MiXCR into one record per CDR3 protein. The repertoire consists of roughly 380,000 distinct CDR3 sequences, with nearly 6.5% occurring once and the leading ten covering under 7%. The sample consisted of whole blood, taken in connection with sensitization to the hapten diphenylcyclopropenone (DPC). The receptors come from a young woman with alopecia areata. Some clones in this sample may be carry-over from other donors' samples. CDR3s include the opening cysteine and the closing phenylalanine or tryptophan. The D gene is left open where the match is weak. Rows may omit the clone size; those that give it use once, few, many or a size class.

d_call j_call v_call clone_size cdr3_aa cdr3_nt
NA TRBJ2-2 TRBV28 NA CASSLNFGDTGELFF TGTGCCAGCAGTTTAAATTTCGGGGACACCGGGGAGCTGTTTTTT
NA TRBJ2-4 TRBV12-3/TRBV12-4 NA CASRIGSGIQYF TGTGCCAGCAGGATTGGGTCGGGGATTCAGTACTTC
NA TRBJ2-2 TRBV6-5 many CASSYPARGSPGTGELFF TGTGCCAGCAGTTACCCCGCCCGGGGGTCACCGGGTACCGGGGAGCTGTTTTTT
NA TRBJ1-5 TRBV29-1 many CSVVENNQPQHF TGCAGCGTGGTAGAGAACAATCAGCCCCAGCATTTT
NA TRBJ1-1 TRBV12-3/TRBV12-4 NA CASSFSDTEAFF TGTGCCAGCAGTTTTTCCGACACTGAAGCTTTCTTT
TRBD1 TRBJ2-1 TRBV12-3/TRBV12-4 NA CASSLGQGTNEQFF TGTGCCAGCAGCCTTGGACAGGGGACGAATGAGCAGTTCTTC
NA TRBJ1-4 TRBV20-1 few CSASADVRDGEKLFF TGCAGTGCTAGTGCTGACGTTAGGGACGGAGAAAAACTGTTTTTT
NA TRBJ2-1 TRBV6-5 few CASSLRTSWRDYNEQFF TGTGCCAGCAGCCTACGGACATCGTGGCGGGACTACAATGAGCAGTTCTTC
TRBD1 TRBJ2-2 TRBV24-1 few CATSDQGQRSNTGELFF TGTGCCACCAGTGACCAGGGACAGAGATCGAACACCGGGGAGCTGTTTTTT
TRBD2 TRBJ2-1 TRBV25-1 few CASPTSVGPRTSGEGNEQFF TGTGCCAGCCCTACCTCCGTCGGTCCTCGTACTAGCGGGGAGGGGAATGAGCAGTTCTTC
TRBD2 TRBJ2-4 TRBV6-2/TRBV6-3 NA CASSYETSAVQYF TGTGCCAGCAGTTACGAAACTAGCGCCGTTCAGTACTTC
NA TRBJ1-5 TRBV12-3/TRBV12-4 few CASTRYSNQPQHF TGTGCCAGCACGCGATATAGCAATCAGCCCCAGCATTTT
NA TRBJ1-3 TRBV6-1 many CASSEALPGAASGNTIYF TGTGCCAGCAGTGAAGCGCTTCCTGGGGCAGCCTCTGGAAACACCATATATTTT
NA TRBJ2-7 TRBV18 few CASSPGQGNYEQYF TGTGCCAGCTCACCAGGGCAGGGGAACTACGAGCAGTACTTC
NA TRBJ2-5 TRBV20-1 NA CSARDPGSGETQYF TGCAGTGCTAGAGATCCCGGGAGTGGGGAGACCCAGTACTTC
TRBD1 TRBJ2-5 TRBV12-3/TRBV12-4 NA CASSLGGGRQETQYF TGTGCCAGCAGTTTAGGAGGGGGCCGCCAAGAGACCCAGTACTTC
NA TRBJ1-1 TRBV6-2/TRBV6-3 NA CASSAKPGISRTEAFF TGTGCCAGCAGTGCGAAGCCAGGGATCTCTCGGACTGAAGCTTTCTTT
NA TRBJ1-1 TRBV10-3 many CAISDRDEAFF TGTGCCATCAGTGACAGGGATGAAGCTTTCTTT
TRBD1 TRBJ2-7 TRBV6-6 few CASSSTGNHEQYF TGTGCCAGCAGTTCGACAGGGAACCACGAGCAGTACTTC
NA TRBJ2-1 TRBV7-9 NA CASTQYNEQFF TGTGCCAGCACCCAGTACAATGAGCAGTTCTTC
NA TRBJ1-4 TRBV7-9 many CASSLDGLKLNEKLFF TGTGCCAGCAGCTTAGATGGTCTAAAACTGAATGAAAAACTGTTTTTT
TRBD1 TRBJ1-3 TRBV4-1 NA CASSPRTGQGNSGNTIYF TGCGCCAGCAGCCCCCGCACCGGACAGGGAAACTCTGGAAACACCATATATTTT
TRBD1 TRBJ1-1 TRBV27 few CASSHTQGGMTTEAFF TGTGCCAGCAGCCACACCCAGGGGGGGATGACCACTGAAGCTTTCTTT
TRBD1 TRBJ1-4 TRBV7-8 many CASIKGTGREKLFF TGTGCCAGCATCAAGGGGACAGGCCGTGAAAAACTGTTTTTT
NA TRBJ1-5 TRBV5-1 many CASSLGTGAGNQPQHF TGCGCCAGCAGCTTGGGTACGGGGGCAGGCAATCAGCCCCAGCATTTT
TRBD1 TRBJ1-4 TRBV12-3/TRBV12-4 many CASSPMQGAREKLFF TGTGCCAGCAGTCCGATGCAGGGGGCGCGAGAAAAACTGTTTTTT
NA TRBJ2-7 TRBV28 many CASSPPRASYEQYF TGTGCCAGCAGCCCCCCGAGAGCCTCCTACGAGCAGTACTTC
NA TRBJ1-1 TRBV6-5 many CASSYVRGSLGTEAFF TGTGCCAGCAGTTACGTACGAGGGAGTTTGGGCACTGAAGCTTTCTTT
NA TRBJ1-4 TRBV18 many CASSRATNEKLFF TGTGCCAGCTCCCGGGCAACTAATGAAAAACTGTTTTTT